Listed here are 28 T cell receptor beta chains from one sample, sequenced in a study of cytomegalovirus exposure and HLA in healthy donors. The method was immunoSEQ multiplex PCR; TCRdb's version includes in-frame clones alone and lacks a portion of them. In the table there are over 150,000 clones, roughly 84% of which are singletons. What was sequenced was PBMCs. Source of these receptors: a human donor in good health.

This clone was seen just once. J is TRBJ2-7 and V is TRBV6-1; D ambiguous. V was cut by 8 bases and J by 1 base, with 15 bases left in between. This CDR3 has 14 residues. Germline-derived CDR1 and CDR2 are MNHNS and SASEGT. The CDR3 spells CASSTLSVSYEQYF. For the CDR3, the DNA is TGTGCCAGCTCAACCCTCTCAGTATCCTACGAGCAGTACTTC.

V gene TRBV5-4 combines with J gene TRBJ2-7, with 8 positions matching TRBD1. CDR1 and CDR2 (germline): SGHNT, YYREEE (reference sequence). The CDR3 has 14 residues. V dropped 4 bases and J dropped 5; count of bases not matched to a gene: 8. The CDR3 region is CASSIGQGQDEQYF. Written as DNA, the CDR3 is TGTGCCAGCAGCATCGGACAGGGACAGGACGAGCAGTACTTC.

The chain employs TRBV6-6 and TRBJ1-4; 10 bases are a match to TRBD1. V was clipped by 7 bases and J by 6 bases; unmatched bases: 5. The germline CDR1 and CDR2 sequences are MNHNY and SVGAGI (reference sequence). This CDR3 contains 14 residues. For the CDR3, the DNA is TGTGCCAGCAAAGACAGGGGGCTCGATGAAAAACTGTTTTTT. This translates into CASKDRGLDEKLFF.

The chain recombines TRBV29-1 with TRBJ2-3; 13 bases map to TRBD2. The CDR3 runs 15 residues. V lost 4 bases, J lost 0 bases, and 1 base stayed unmatched. Germline V gene data show CDR1 as SQVTM and CDR2 as ANQGSEA. CDR3 residues: CSVGTSGGSTDTQYF. The CDR3 nucleotides are TGCAGCGTTGGGACTAGCGGGGGTAGCACAGATACGCAGTATTTT.

The V gene is TRBV6-4, the J gene TRBJ2-3; a weak D match, TRBD2 (6 bases). Trimming stripped 6 bases from V and 6 bases from J, with 16 bases between. The CDR3 sequence is 14 residues long. Germline CDR1 and CDR2: MRHNA and SNTAGT. CDR3 DNA sequence: TGTGCCAGCAGCGAACTAGCCTCCTCCGATACGCAGTATTTT. Amino acids: CASSELASSDTQYF.

V is TRBV5-1 and J is TRBJ2-7; possibly TRBD2 for D (6 bases). From germline, CDR1 is SGHRS and CDR2 YFSETQ. The CDR3 is 13 residues long. The V end was cut by 5 bases, the J end by 6 bases, with 15 bases between. The CDR3 DNA reads TGCGCCAGCAGTTGGGACTTCCTGGGCGAGCAGTACTTC. This gives the protein CASSWDFLGEQYF.

The J gene is TRBJ2-3, the V gene TRBV5-6, with a tentative D call TRBD2 (6 bases). The CDR3 totals 18 residues. Germline loops: CDR1 SGHDT, CDR2 YYEEEE. V was cut by 0 bases and J by 0 bases, with 17 bases left in between. CDR3: CASSLVGGTNPSTDTQYF. In nucleotides, the CDR3 is TGTGCCAGCAGCTTGGTAGGCGGGACGAATCCTAGCACAGATACGCAGTATTTT.

The J gene is TRBJ2-5, the V gene TRBV6-5, with D possibly being TRBD2 (5 bases). The CDR3 totals 11 residues. Trimming took 4 bases from V and 5 from J, leaving 5 bases between them. Germline V gene sequence: CDR1 MNHEY, CDR2 SVGAGI. CDR3 protein: CASSSGETQYF. CDR3 nucleotides: TGTGCCAGCAGTTCGGGGGAGACCCAGTACTTC.

A note on this clone: At the DNA level, this CDR3 is encoded by other sequences in the same sample as well. V is TRBV2 and J is TRBJ1-1; D gene ambiguous. Germline assignment: CDR1 SNHLY and CDR2 FYNNEI. CDR3 size: 12 residues. V was clipped by 4 bases and J by 1 base, with 4 bases between them. DNA for the CDR3: TGTGCCAGCAGTGCAGGGAACACTGAAGCTTTCTTT. It encodes CASSAGNTEAFF.

This clone was recorded only once. This rearrangement joins TRBV19 to TRBJ2-1; weak D call: TRBD1 (6 bases). This CDR3 spans 15 amino acids. Germline loops: CDR1 LNHDA, CDR2 SQIVND (reference sequence). V was clipped by 3 bases and J by 4 bases, with 13 bases between them. CDR3 nucleotides: TGTGCCAGTAGTATTGAGGGACACAGTTACAATGAGCAGTTCTTC. Protein sequence: CASSIEGHSYNEQFF.

The gene calls are TRBV27 and TRBJ1-3; TRBD1 might be the D (5 bases). V lost 4 bases and J 4 bases, leaving 8 bases between the germline ends. Germline V gene sequence: CDR1 MNHEY, CDR2 SMNVEV (reference sequence). The CDR3 has 13 amino acids. The CDR3 reads CASSSYRGNTIYF. The DNA of the CDR3 is TGTGCCAGCAGTTCTTACAGGGGAAACACCATATATTTT.

The rearrangement uses TRBV7-8 and TRBJ2-6; D not resolved. The CDR3 contains 17 residues. Germline V gene sequence: CDR1 SGHVS, CDR2 FQNEAQ. Trimming pared 5 bases from V and 0 bases from J, leaving 14 bases between. In DNA, the CDR3 is TGTGCCAGCAGCCTCAAATCTACGAGCTCTGGGGCCAACGTCCTGACTTTC. Residues: CASSLKSTSSGANVLTF.

The rearrangement joins TRBV14 to TRBJ2-7; 12 bases are shared with TRBD1. The CDR3 runs 15 residues. V lost 4 bases, J lost 2 bases, and 3 bases stayed unmatched. The V gene's germline CDR1 is SGHDN and CDR2 FVKESK. CDR3 sequence reads: CASSPGTGGAYEQYF. In DNA, the CDR3 is TGTGCCAGCAGCCCCGGGACAGGGGGCGCCTACGAGCAGTACTTC.

This chain joins TRBV18 and TRBJ1-1; no clear D gene. Per germline, CDR1 KGHSH and CDR2 LQKENI. Between the trimmed V and J ends, which lost 5 bases and 3 bases, there was a span of 13 bases. The CDR3 runs to 14 residues. The CDR3 DNA sequence: TGTGCCAGCTCAAATCAGATCTTGGACACTGAAGCTTTCTTT. Protein: CASSNQILDTEAFF.

The rearrangement joins TRBV28 to TRBJ1-2; 9 nucleotides agree with TRBD1. Germline V gene lookup returns CDR1 MDHEN and CDR2 SYDVKM. The CDR3 extends over 16 amino acids. The V segment lost 4 bases and the J segment 8 bases; nucleotides outside the gene matches: 14. The CDR3 DNA reads as TGTGCCAGCAGTTCCGGGACAGGGAGCCGGGTCTGGGGCTACACCTTC. This translates into CASSSGTGSRVWGYTF.

The V and J genes are TRBV4-3 and TRBJ1-1, with unresolved D. Trimming took 1 base from V and 1 from J, leaving 4 bases between them. The germline gives CDR1 LGHNA, CDR2 YSLEER. The CDR3 is 13 residues long. CDR3 nucleotide sequence: TGCGCCAGCAGCCAAGTCAAGAACACTGAAGCTTTCTTT. It yields the protein CASSQVKNTEAFF.

This clone was detected only once. The V gene is TRBV15, the J gene TRBJ1-2; TRBD1 aligns across 7 bases. From germline, CDR1 is LNHNV and CDR2 YYDKDF (reference sequence). V shed 5 bases, J shed 6 bases, and the junction held 12 bases outside the gene matches. The CDR3 is 15 residues long. CDR3 bases: TGTGCCACCAGCGAAATACCGGGACAGTCAGATGGCTACACCTTC. Protein sequence: CATSEIPGQSDGYTF.

The CDR3 nucleotides are TGTGCCAGCAGTTATCGGACAGGCAATCAGCCCCAGCATTTT. Protein product: CASSYRTGNQPQHF. This chain connects TRBV27 to TRBJ1-5, with D perhaps TRBD1 (6 bases). The V and J ends lost 4 bases and 2 bases respectively, with 9 bases between them. Germline V lookup: CDR1 MNHEY, CDR2 SMNVEV (reference sequence). This CDR3 contains 14 residues.

The rearrangement uses TRBV5-4 and TRBJ1-5, with D hard to call. Trimming removed 0 bases from V and 6 bases from J, with 13 bases in between. The CDR3 runs 15 residues. Germline V CDR1 and CDR2: SGHNT, YYREEE (reference sequence). CDR3 DNA: TGTGCCAGCAGCTTGGCCGTCGCAATCAGTCAGCCCCAGCATTTT. It yields the protein CASSLAVAISQPQHF. Supplemented by reference TRBV5-4 and TRBJ1-5, the full variable domain reads ETGVTQSPTHLIKTRGQQVTLRCSSQSGHNTVSWYQQALGQGPQFIFQYYREEENGRGNFPPRFSGLQFPNYSSELNVNALELDDSALYLCASSLAVAISQPQHFGDGTRLSIL.

This clone was counted between two and nine times. The chain couples TRBV10-3 to TRBJ1-6; tentative D call: TRBD1 (5 bases). Germline V gene data show CDR1 as ENHRY and CDR2 as SYGVKD. Trimming took off 6 bases at V and 4 bases at J, with 7 bases between the two ends. CDR3 length equals 13 residues. The chain's CDR3 is CAISDSYNSPLHF. The CDR3 DNA reads as TGTGCCATCAGCGACAGTTATAATTCACCCCTCCACTTT.

The chain is built from TRBV5-4 and TRBJ2-5; 8 nucleotides align to TRBD2. This CDR3 has 16 residues. Trimming cost V 2 bases and J 5 bases; bases outside gene matches: 11. Germline CDR1 SGHNT, CDR2 YYREEE (reference sequence). The chain's CDR3 is CASSFPRGGGGETQYF. Here the CDR3 DNA reads TGTGCCAGCAGCTTCCCCCGGGGGGGCGGAGGGGAGACCCAGTACTTC.

This clone was detected once. The chain uses TRBV5-1 and TRBJ1-1, with 9 bases that match TRBD1. This CDR3 has 14 residues. J gave up 4 bases and V 6 bases, and 7 bases lay outside the gene matches. Germline-derived CDR1 and CDR2 are SGHRS and YFSETQ. This CDR3 is CASKVTGGVTEAFF. CDR3 bases: TGCGCCAGCAAGGTGACAGGGGGAGTCACTGAAGCTTTCTTT.

The chain links TRBV4-3 to TRBJ1-2; D remains ambiguous. CDR3 length: 16 residues. V was pared by 0 bases and J by 2 bases, with 13 bases between. CDR1 is LGHNA and CDR2 is YSLEER in the germline V gene. The CDR3 region is CASSQDRGGRNYGYTF. The CDR3 nucleotides are TGCGCCAGCAGCCAAGATCGTGGAGGCAGGAACTATGGCTACACCTTC.

The V gene is TRBV18, the J gene TRBJ2-5; 8 bases are a match to TRBD1. The germline V gene has CDR1 KGHSH and CDR2 LQKENI. J gave up 2 bases and V 3 bases, and 2 bases lay outside the gene matches. The CDR3 is 14 residues long. The CDR3 reads CASSPDRVQETQYF. The CDR3 DNA reads as TGTGCCAGCTCACCGGACAGGGTTCAAGAGACCCAGTACTTC.

The chain links TRBV18 to TRBJ2-7, with D perhaps TRBD1 (5 bases). CDR1 KGHSH and CDR2 LQKENI come from the germline V gene. Trimming removed 0 bases from V and 4 bases from J, with 10 bases in between. The CDR3 is 14 residues long. The CDR3 is CASSPPNRKYEQYF. As DNA, the CDR3 is TGTGCCAGCTCACCACCGAACAGGAAATACGAGCAGTACTTC. The full variable domain, in which reference TRBV18 and TRBJ2-7 provide the parts outside the CDR3, is NAGVMQNPRHLVRRRGQEARLRCSPMKGHSHVYWYRQLPEEGLKFMVYLQKENIIDESGMPKERFSAEFPKEGPSILRIQQVVRGDSAAYFCASSPPNRKYEQYFGPGTRLTVT.

The genes are TRBV20-1 and TRBJ1-1; unclear D gene. V lost 3 bases, J lost 7 bases, and 9 bases lay in between. This CDR3 region has 11 residues. Germline CDR1 reads DFQATT; CDR2 reads SNEGSKA (reference sequence). The CDR3 nucleotides are TGCAGTGCTAGGACCGGGATTGAAGCTTTCTTT. It translates to CSARTGIEAFF.

V is TRBV25-1 and J is TRBJ1-1, with 8 bases lining up with TRBD1. The CDR3 is 12 amino acids. Unmatched junction bases numbered 4, after V lost 6 bases and J lost 7 bases. Germline values: CDR1 MGHDK, CDR2 SYGVNS. This chain's CDR3 is CASSLGQGEAFF. CDR3 nucleotides: TGTGCCAGCAGCCTTGGACAGGGTGAAGCTTTCTTT. Looking up the rest from reference TRBV25-1 and TRBJ1-1 gives the full variable domain: EADIYQTPRYLVIGTGKKITLECSQTMGHDKMYWYQQDPGMELHLIHYSYGVNSTEKGDLSSESTVSRIRTEHFPLTLESARPSHTSQYLCASSLGQGEAFFGQGTRLTVV.

This rearrangement joins TRBV28 to TRBJ2-5, with 12 positions matching TRBD1. V dropped 6 bases and J dropped 3; count of bases not matched to a gene: 8. CDR3 length: 16 residues. Germline CDR1 MDHEN, CDR2 SYDVKM. The CDR3 DNA sequence: TGTGCCAGCAGGGGGGGGGACAGGGGGCATAAAGAGACCCAGTACTTC. Residues: CASRGGDRGHKETQYF.